This T cell receptor beta chain derives from a study of cytomegalovirus exposure and HLA in healthy donors. A multiplex PCR was run with 60 Vbeta primers and 13 Jbeta primers. Sequencing used immunoSEQ multiplex PCR; TCRdb keeps in-frame clones, though not all of them. Counted here are around 160,000 clones, 60% to 80% occurring once; the ten biggest clones make up roughly 13%. Study-level points and caveats: Certain sequence variants were highly shared and formed a cluster, and this cluster was likely a sequencing artifact.

The ends were cut back, 1 base at V and 7 bases at J, with 13 bases in the middle. CDR1 and CDR2 from the germline V gene are LGHNA and YSLEER. The CDR3 is 15 amino acids. In its sample, this clone was seen a few times. Antigen unknown. Whereas donors were nominally healthy upon sampling, unrecorded immune exposures were probable. This sequence was found in a man aged 50 to 60 in good health and CMV-seropositive. The sequencing input was PBMCs. V usage is TRBV4-3 and J usage is TRBJ2-2; no definite D call. CDR3 nucleotide sequence: TGCGCCAGCAGCCAAGGAGCCCTAGAGAACGGGGAGCTGTTTTTT. This encodes CASSQGALENGELFF.